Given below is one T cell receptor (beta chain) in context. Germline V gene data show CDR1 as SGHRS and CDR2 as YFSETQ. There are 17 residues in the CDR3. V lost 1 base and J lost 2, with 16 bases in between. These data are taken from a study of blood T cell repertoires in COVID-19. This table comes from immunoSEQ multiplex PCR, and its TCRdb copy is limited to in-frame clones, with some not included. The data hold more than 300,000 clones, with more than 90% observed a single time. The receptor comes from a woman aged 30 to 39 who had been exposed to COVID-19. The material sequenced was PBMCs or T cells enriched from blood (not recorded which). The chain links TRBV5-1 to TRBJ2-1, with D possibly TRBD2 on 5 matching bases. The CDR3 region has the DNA TGCGCCAGCAGCTTGCGGCTAGCCGGTGTCCCCTACAATGAGCAGTTCTTC. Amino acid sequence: CASSLRLAGVPYNEQFF.